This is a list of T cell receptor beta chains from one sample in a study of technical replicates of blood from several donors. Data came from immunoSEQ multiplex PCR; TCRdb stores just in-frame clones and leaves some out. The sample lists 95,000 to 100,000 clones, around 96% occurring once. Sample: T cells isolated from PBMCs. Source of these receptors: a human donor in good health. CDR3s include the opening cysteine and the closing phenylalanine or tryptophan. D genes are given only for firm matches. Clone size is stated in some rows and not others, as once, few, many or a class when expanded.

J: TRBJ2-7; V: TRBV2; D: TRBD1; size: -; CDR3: CAVTGTDLTYEQYF; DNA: TGTGCCGTAACCGGGACAGACTTAACTTACGAGCAGTACTTC
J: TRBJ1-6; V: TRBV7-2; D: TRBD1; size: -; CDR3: CASRFPGQGFNSYNSPLHF; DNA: TGTGCCAGCAGATTCCCGGGACAGGGTTTTAACTCCTATAATTCACCCCTCCACTTT
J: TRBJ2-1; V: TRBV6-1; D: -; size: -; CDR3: CASRGSTRYEQFF; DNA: TGTGCCAGCAGAGGGAGTACTAGGTATGAGCAGTTCTTC
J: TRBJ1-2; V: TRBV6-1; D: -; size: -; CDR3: CASSETRTLYGYTF; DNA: TGTGCCAGCAGTGAAACTCGGACACTCTATGGCTACACCTTC
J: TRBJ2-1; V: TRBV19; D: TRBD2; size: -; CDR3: CASRPNPSGRTNEQFF; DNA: TGTGCCAGTCGACCCAACCCTAGCGGGAGAACAAATGAGCAGTTCTTC
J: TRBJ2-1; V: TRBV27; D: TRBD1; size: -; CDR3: CASYSGQGYNEQFF; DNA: TGTGCCAGTTATTCGGGACAGGGATACAATGAGCAGTTCTTC
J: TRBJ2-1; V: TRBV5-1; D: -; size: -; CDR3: CASSQKGTFEQFF; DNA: TGCGCCAGCAGCCAAAAAGGGACTTTTGAGCAGTTCTTC
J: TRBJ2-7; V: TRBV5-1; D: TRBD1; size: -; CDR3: CASSSGTGGYEQYF; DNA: TGCGCCAGCAGTTCTGGGACAGGAGGCTACGAGCAGTACTTC
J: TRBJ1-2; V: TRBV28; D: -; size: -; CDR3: CASSLPEHYGYTF; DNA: TGTGCCAGCAGTCTCCCTGAGCATTATGGCTACACCTTC
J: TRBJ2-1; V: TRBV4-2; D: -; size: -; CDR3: CASSQDLVTRDYNEQFF; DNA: TGTGCCAGCAGCCAAGATCTGGTGACTAGAGACTACAATGAGCAGTTCTTC
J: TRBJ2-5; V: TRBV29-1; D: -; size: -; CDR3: CSVERLSAQETQYF; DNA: TGCAGCGTTGAAAGACTGTCGGCGCAAGAGACCCAGTACTTC
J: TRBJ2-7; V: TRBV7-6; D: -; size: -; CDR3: CASSLAPSGSPADEQYF; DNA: TGTGCCAGCAGCTTAGCGCCGAGCGGCTCCCCGGCGGACGAGCAGTACTTC
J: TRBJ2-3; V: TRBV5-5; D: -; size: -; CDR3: CASSRRQDPTDTQYF; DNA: TGTGCCAGCAGCCGAAGACAGGATCCCACAGATACGCAGTATTTT
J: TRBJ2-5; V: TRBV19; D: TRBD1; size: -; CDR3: CASSRDRSETQYF; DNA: TGTGCCAGTAGTAGGGACAGATCTGAGACCCAGTACTTC
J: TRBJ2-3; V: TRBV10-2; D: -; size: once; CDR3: CASRGGRSADTQYF; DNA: TGCGCCAGCAGGGGGGGACGATCAGCAGATACGCAGTATTTT
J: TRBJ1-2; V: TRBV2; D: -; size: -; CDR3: CASSVGSGYGYTF; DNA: TGTGCCAGCAGTGTTGGGAGTGGCTATGGCTACACCTTC
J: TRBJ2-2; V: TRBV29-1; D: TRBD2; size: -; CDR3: CSVLTTWGLAGDRDTGELFF; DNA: TGCAGCGTCTTGACTACCTGGGGACTAGCGGGAGATAGGGACACCGGGGAGCTGTTTTTT
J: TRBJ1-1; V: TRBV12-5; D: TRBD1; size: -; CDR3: CASGFEGAPNTEAFF; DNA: TGTGCTAGTGGCTTTGAGGGGGCCCCGAACACTGAAGCTTTCTTT
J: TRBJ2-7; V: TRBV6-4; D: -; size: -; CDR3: CASSDFNTYEQYF; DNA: TGTGCCAGCAGTGACTTTAACACCTACGAGCAGTACTTC
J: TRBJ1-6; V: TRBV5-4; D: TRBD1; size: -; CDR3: CASSVEQGSALHF; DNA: TGTGCCAGCAGCGTGGAACAGGGGAGCGCCCTCCACTTT
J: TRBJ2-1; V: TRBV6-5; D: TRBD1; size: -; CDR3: CASSSGQAGGYNEQFF; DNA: TGTGCCAGCAGTTCAGGACAGGCCGGCGGTTACAATGAGCAGTTCTTC
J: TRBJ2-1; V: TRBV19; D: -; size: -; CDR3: CASSLSGAYNEQFF; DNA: TGTGCCAGTAGCCTCTCCGGGGCCTACAATGAGCAGTTCTTC
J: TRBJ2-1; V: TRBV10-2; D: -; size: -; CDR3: CASSEGQVMGEQFF; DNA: TGCGCCAGCAGTGAGGGTCAGGTAATGGGTGAGCAGTTCTTC
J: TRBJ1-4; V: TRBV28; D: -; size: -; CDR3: CASSGGSEKLFF; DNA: TGTGCCAGCAGTGGGGGGAGTGAAAAACTGTTTTTT
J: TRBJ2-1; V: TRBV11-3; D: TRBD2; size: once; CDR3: CASSYTSGGINEQFF; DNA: TGTGCCAGCAGCTACACTAGCGGGGGGATAAATGAGCAGTTCTTC
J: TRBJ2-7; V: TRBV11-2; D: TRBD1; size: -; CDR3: CASSFGTGGHILLRKQYF; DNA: TGTGCCAGCAGCTTCGGGACAGGGGGCCATATTCTTTTACGAAAGCAGTACTTC
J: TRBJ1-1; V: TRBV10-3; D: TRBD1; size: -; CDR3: CAISGQNTRGRNTEAFF; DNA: TGTGCCATCAGTGGACAAAACACCAGGGGGAGAAACACTGAAGCTTTCTTT
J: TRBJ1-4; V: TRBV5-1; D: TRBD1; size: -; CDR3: CASSTGGLGATNEKLFF; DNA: TGCGCCAGCAGCACAGGGGGCTTGGGGGCAACTAATGAAAAACTGTTTTTT
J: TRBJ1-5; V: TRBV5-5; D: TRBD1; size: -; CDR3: CASSLNGQGRGQPQHF; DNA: TGTGCCAGCAGCTTGAATGGACAGGGAAGGGGTCAGCCCCAGCATTTT
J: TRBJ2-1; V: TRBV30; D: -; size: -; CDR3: CAWRPWGRGPYNEQFF; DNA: TGTGCCTGGAGACCCTGGGGCAGGGGACCTTATAATGAGCAGTTCTTC
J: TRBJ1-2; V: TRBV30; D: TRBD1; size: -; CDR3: CAWSGGTGLGNYGYTF; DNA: TGTGCCTGGAGTGGTGGGACAGGGTTGGGGAACTATGGCTACACCTTC
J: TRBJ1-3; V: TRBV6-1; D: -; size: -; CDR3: CAREELSGNTIYF; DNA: TGTGCCAGAGAGGAACTCTCTGGAAACACCATATATTTT
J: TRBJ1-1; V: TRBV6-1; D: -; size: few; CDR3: CASRTAGANTEAFF; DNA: TGTGCCAGCAGGACGGCAGGGGCGAACACTGAAGCTTTCTTT
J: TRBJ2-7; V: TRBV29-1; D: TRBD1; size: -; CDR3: CSTTAGTGGYEQYF; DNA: TGCAGCACAACGGCCGGGACAGGGGGGTACGAGCAGTACTTC
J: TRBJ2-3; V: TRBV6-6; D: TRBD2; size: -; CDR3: CASSWRGDTDTQYF; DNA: TGTGCCAGCAGTTGGCGGGGGGACACAGATACGCAGTATTTT
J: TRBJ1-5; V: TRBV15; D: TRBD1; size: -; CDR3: CATSETILARDRGMGQPQHF; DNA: TGTGCCACCAGCGAGACTATTCTAGCACGGGACAGGGGAATGGGGCAGCCCCAGCATTTT
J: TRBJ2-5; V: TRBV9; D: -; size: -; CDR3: CASSVDLRETQYF; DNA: TGTGCCAGCAGCGTAGACCTTCGGGAGACCCAGTACTTC
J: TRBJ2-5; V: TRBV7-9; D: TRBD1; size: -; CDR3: CASKSRTGEETQYF; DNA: TGTGCCAGCAAATCCCGGACAGGGGAAGAGACCCAGTACTTC
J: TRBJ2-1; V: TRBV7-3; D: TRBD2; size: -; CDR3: CASSVGLAGGPPYNEQFF; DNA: TGTGCCAGCAGCGTGGGACTAGCGGGGGGGCCCCCCTACAATGAGCAGTTCTTC
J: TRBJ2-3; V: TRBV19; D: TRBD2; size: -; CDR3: CASSPTYSSGAADTQYF; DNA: TGTGCCAGTAGCCCAACGTACTCTAGCGGGGCGGCAGATACGCAGTATTTT
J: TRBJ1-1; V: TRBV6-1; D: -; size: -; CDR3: CASSGRGGAGTEAFF; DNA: TGTGCCAGCAGTGGCCGAGGGGGGGCCGGCACTGAAGCTTTCTTT
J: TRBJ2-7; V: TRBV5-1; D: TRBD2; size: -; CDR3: CASSLKWRGARYEQYF; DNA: TGCGCCAGCAGCTTGAAATGGCGGGGGGCGAGATACGAGCAGTACTTC
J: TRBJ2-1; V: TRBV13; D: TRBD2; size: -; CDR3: CASSLTLSGGEQFF; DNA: TGTGCCAGCAGCCTCACCCTAAGCGGGGGTGAGCAGTTCTTC
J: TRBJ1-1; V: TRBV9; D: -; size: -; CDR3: CASSVVANGEVEAFF; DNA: TGTGCCAGCAGCGTAGTAGCGAATGGAGAGGTAGAAGCTTTCTTT
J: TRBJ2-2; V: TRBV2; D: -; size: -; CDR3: CATKGTRNTGELFF; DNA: TGTGCCACAAAAGGGACACGGAACACCGGGGAGCTGTTTTTT
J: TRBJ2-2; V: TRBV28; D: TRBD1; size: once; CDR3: CASSFLDRFNTGELFF; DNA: TGTGCCAGCAGTTTCTTGGACAGGTTTAACACCGGGGAGCTGTTTTTT